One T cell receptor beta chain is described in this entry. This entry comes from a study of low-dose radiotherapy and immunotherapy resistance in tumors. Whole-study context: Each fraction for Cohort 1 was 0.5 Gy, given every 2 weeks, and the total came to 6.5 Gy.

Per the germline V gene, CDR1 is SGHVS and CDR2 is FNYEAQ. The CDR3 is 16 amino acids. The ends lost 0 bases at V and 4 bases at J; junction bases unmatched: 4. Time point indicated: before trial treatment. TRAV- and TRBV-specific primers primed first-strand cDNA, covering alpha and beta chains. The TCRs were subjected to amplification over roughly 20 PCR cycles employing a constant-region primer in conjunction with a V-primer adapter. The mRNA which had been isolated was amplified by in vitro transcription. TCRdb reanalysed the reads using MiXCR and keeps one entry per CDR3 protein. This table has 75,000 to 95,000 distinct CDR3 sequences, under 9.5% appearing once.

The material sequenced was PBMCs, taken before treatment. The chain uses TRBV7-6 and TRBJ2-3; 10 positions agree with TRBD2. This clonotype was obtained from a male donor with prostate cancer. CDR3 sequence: CASSLATSGIADTQYF. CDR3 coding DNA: TGTGCCAGCAGCTTAGCTACTAGCGGGATTGCAGATACGCAGTATTTT.